The 7 T cell receptor beta chains in this list originate from one sample, sequenced in a study of T-cell reconstitution after alpha-beta-depleted transplantation in children. The TCRbeta library was prepared with unique molecular identifiers. TCRdb recomputed calls from the PCR reads with MiXCR, one row per CDR3 protein. The sample comprises 100,000 to 120,000 distinct CDR3 sequences, approximately 10% of which are singletons, and about 7.3% rests with the top ten. Specimen: PBMCs from the stem cell graft donor, collected from the stem cell graft. The source of these receptors is a human donor who donated a stem cell graft to a child with acute lymphoblastic leukemia.

This clonotype was counted ten times or more. The chain employs TRBV5-1 and TRBJ2-6; D remains unclear. CDR1 is SGHRS and CDR2 is YFSETQ in the germline V gene. This CDR3 contains 16 residues. Trimming pared 4 bases from V and 0 bases from J, leaving 11 bases between. The CDR3 reads CASSPPWVSGANVLTF. In DNA form, the CDR3 reads TGCGCCAGCAGCCCCCCCTGGGTCTCTGGGGCCAACGTCCTGACTTTC.

This clonotype was counted ten times or more. The chain joins TRBV18 to TRBJ2-7; 11 nucleotides align to TRBD1. The CDR3 runs 15 residues. Trimming took 5 bases from V and 3 from J; bases not matched to a gene: 6. Germline V gene sequence: CDR1 KGHSH, CDR2 LQKENI. The CDR3 sequence is CASSSRDRGVYEQYF. The CDR3 nucleotides read TGTGCCAGCTCATCCCGGGACAGGGGGGTCTACGAGCAGTACTTC.

Regarding this clonotype: Just one base apart from a much larger clone, this may be a read error. The V call is TRBV7-2, the J call TRBJ1-6; no clear D. This CDR3 contains 13 residues. CDR1 and CDR2 (germline): SGHTA, FQGNSA. The CDR3, as DNA: TGTTCCAGCAGCCCCACGAAACATTCACCCCTCCACTTT. This translates into CSSSPTKHSPLHF.

In this sample, this clonotype turned up a few times. The chain employs TRBV7-9 and TRBJ2-7, with D possibly TRBD2 on 6 matching bases. CDR3 length: 12 amino acids. Germline V gives CDR1 SEHNR, CDR2 FQNEAQ (reference sequence). The V end lost 7 bases, the J end lost 3 bases, and 10 bases lay between the germline ends. The CDR3 sequence: CASTHGGYEQYF. The CDR3 bases are TGTGCCAGCACCCACGGGGGCTACGAGCAGTACTTC.

The chain combines TRBV5-1 with TRBJ1-5; 9 positions match TRBD1. The V and J ends lost 3 bases and 6 bases, in that order; junction bases with no gene match: 7. CDR1 SGHRS and CDR2 YFSETQ come from the germline V gene. The CDR3 extends over 15 amino acids. This chain's CDR3 is CASSSTGGFSQPQHF. The CDR3, as DNA: TGCGCCAGCAGCTCCACAGGGGGCTTCAGTCAGCCCCAGCATTTT. The whole variable domain, remainder taken from reference TRBV5-1 and TRBJ1-5, is KAGVTQTPRYLIKTRGQQVTLSCSPISGHRSVSWYQQTPGQGLQFLFEYFSETQRNKGNFPGRFSGRQFSNSRSEMNVSTLELGDSALYLCASSSTGGFSQPQHFGDGTRLSIL.

The rearrangement uses TRBV4-2 and TRBJ2-1; D ambiguous. Between the trimmed V and J ends, which lost 0 bases and 0 bases, there was a span of 9 bases. The CDR3 length is 16 residues. CDR1 LGHNA and CDR2 YNFKEQ come from the germline V gene. CDR3 sequence reads: CASSQEPSSSYNEQFF. CDR3 in DNA: TGTGCCAGCAGCCAAGAACCAAGTAGCTCCTACAATGAGCAGTTCTTC.

The genes are TRBV5-1 and TRBJ2-7; D perhaps matches TRBD1 (7 bases). Germline assignment: CDR1 SGHRS and CDR2 YFSETQ. The CDR3 length is 15 residues. V was cut by 0 bases and J by 0 bases, with 10 bases left in between. The CDR3 sequence is CASSLGGDSSYEQYF. The DNA for the CDR3 is TGCGCCAGCAGCTTGGGGGGGGACAGCTCCTACGAGCAGTACTTC.